These 17 T cell receptor beta chains share one sample of origin, sequenced in a study of T-cell memory formation after mild COVID-19. TCRdb re-called the 5' RACE reads through MiXCR, storing one row per CDR3 protein. The sample lists 260,000 or so distinct CDR3 sequences, 16% occurring once. Specimen: PBMCs or a T cell subset sorted from them (not recorded which). These receptors were obtained from a man aged 18 to 29 who had mild COVID-19 (a few samples of this study predate the infection). Cell type and time point are not known.

This clonotype has just a few counts. V gene TRBV28 combines with J gene TRBJ1-5; 8 bases line up with TRBD1. Germline CDR1 and CDR2: MDHEN and SYDVKM. This CDR3 contains 15 residues. The junction had 12 bases not matched to a gene; V was cut back by 5 bases and J by 9 bases. The CDR3 DNA reads TGTGCCAGCAGTCCCCCCGGACAGGGTCAAAGGCCCCAGCATTTT. Translation: CASSPPGQGQRPQHF.

A few counts support this clonotype. V usage is TRBV6-5 and J usage is TRBJ2-1; D is uncertain. This CDR3 spans 16 amino acids. Germline lookup yields CDR1 MNHEY and CDR2 SVGAGI. Trimming left V 4 bases short and J 2 bases short, with 15 bases between. In DNA form, the CDR3 reads TGTGCCAGCAGTTCCCGAAGCAGGATTCCCTACAATGAGCAGTTCTTC. Translated, it gives CASSSRSRIPYNEQFF.

The CDR3, as DNA: TGCAGTGCTAGAGGTTGGACAGGGGATCAGCCCCAGCATTTT. This translates into CSARGWTGDQPQHF. The chain joins TRBV20-1 to TRBJ1-5, with TRBD1 matching 9 bases. V trimming: 1 base; J trimming: 5 bases; junction bases outside the gene matches: 3. This CDR3 comprises 14 residues. The V gene's germline CDR1 is DFQATT and CDR2 SNEGSKA (reference sequence).

The V and J genes are TRBV5-1 and TRBJ1-5, with D perhaps matching TRBD1 (5 bases). There are 14 residues in the CDR3. Germline V lookup: CDR1 SGHRS, CDR2 YFSETQ. V gave up 0 bases and J gave up 3 bases, with 7 bases separating them. The CDR3 reads CASSLGDYNQPQHF. The CDR3 bases are TGCGCCAGCAGCTTGGGGGACTACAATCAGCCCCAGCATTTT.

In DNA form, the CDR3 reads TGTGCCAGCAGCGAAGGGACTAGCGAATTGGGAGAGACCCAGTACTTC. Residues: CASSEGTSELGETQYF. The V call is TRBV9, the J call TRBJ2-5, with TRBD2 matching 10 bases. This CDR3 spans 16 amino acids. Germline V gene lookup returns CDR1 SGDLS and CDR2 YYNGEE. With 3 bases clipped from V and 4 bases from J, the junction kept 9 bases outside the gene matches.

This clonotype was detected a few times. This chain connects TRBV6-1 to TRBJ1-2; the D gene is possibly TRBD1 (6 bases). Deletions cut 5 bases from V and 4 bases from J, with 14 bases between. The CDR3 extends over 14 amino acids. Germline assignment: CDR1 MNHNS and CDR2 SASEGT. CDR3 nucleotides: TGTGCCAGCAGTCAACGACAGGATCTCTATGGCTACACCTTC. Its protein is CASSQRQDLYGYTF.

The chain joins TRBV6-2 or TRBV6-3 to TRBJ2-7; 8 bases are shared with TRBD2. V was pared by 0 bases and J by 1 base, with 11 bases of the junction left unmatched. The CDR3 is 18 residues long. Germline-derived CDR1 and CDR2 are MNHEY and SVGEGT. The CDR3 loop reads CASSYSTIRQRGSYEQYV. The CDR3 DNA follows: TGTGCCAGCAGTTACTCGACCATTCGCCAGCGGGGGTCCTACGAGCAGTACGTC.

This clonotype has more than one count but fewer than ten. The chain couples TRBV12-3 or TRBV12-4 to TRBJ2-7, with TRBD2 as a possible D gene (6 bases). This CDR3 has 11 amino acids. Trimming left V 5 bases short and J 6 bases short, with 8 bases between. This chain's CDR3 is CASSHGGEQYF. CDR3 nucleotide sequence: TGTGCCAGCAGTCACGGGGGCGAGCAGTACTTC.

The chain links TRBV10-3 to TRBJ2-2; 7 positions match TRBD1. The V gene end was trimmed by 4 bases and the J gene end by 4 bases; junction bases not matched to a gene: 6. CDR1 and CDR2 from the germline V gene are ENHRY and SYGVKD. This CDR3 contains 15 residues. CDR3 region: CAISGTTGPTGELFF. The CDR3 bases are TGTGCCATCAGTGGGACGACAGGGCCCACCGGGGAGCTGTTTTTT.

This clonotype came up once. The chain has TRBV7-6 and TRBJ2-2, with 9 bases lining up with TRBD1. Per the germline V gene, CDR1 is SGHVS and CDR2 is FNYEAQ. The trim removed 1 base at V and 5 bases at J, leaving 8 bases unmatched. The CDR3 contains 17 residues. The CDR3 DNA reads as TGTGCCAGCAGCTTAGGGACAGGGGCAGCGTGGACCGGGGAGCTGTTTTTT. Amino acids: CASSLGTGAAWTGELFF.

The sample holds many counts of this clonotype. The V and J genes are TRBV27 and TRBJ2-4; D remains ambiguous. The CDR3 contains 14 residues. Germline CDR1 MNHEY, CDR2 SMNVEV (reference sequence). V lost 4 bases, J lost 6 bases, and 13 bases lay in between. In nucleotides, the CDR3 is TGTGCCAGCAGTTCCCCCCGGGCCGTAAACATTCAGTACTTC. It specifies CASSSPRAVNIQYF.

This clonotype has more than one count but fewer than ten. This chain joins TRBV6-1 and TRBJ2-3, with 11 bases lining up with TRBD2. The CDR3 sequence is 17 residues long. J gave up 6 bases and V 5 bases, and 13 bases lay outside the gene matches. Germline loops: CDR1 MNHNS, CDR2 SASEGT. CDR3 bases: TGTGCCAGCAGTCCTCGTGGTAGCGGGGGGGCGTTGGATACGCAGTATTTT. Its protein is CASSPRGSGGALDTQYF.

J is TRBJ1-5 and V is TRBV7-8; 8 bases map to TRBD1. The CDR3 contains 14 residues. The V segment lost 2 bases and the J segment 6 bases; nucleotides outside the gene matches: 3. Per the germline V gene, CDR1 is SGHVS and CDR2 is FQNEAQ. The CDR3 bases are TGTGCCAGCAGCTTAAGGCAGGGGGCTCAGCCCCAGCATTTT. Translating it yields CASSLRQGAQPQHF.

This clonotype appeared a few times. The chain employs TRBV5-1 and TRBJ2-7; 7 nucleotides agree with TRBD2. The length of the CDR3 is 16 residues. V lost 4 bases, J lost 3 bases, and 13 bases stayed unmatched. CDR1 is SGHRS, CDR2 YFSETQ, per germline. The CDR3 region has the DNA TGCGCCAGCAGCGCTTGGCCTACTAGCGAATACTACGAGCAGTACGTC. This encodes CASSAWPTSEYYEQYV.

This chain joins TRBV5-1 and TRBJ2-7, with TRBD1 as a possible D gene (5 bases). The CDR3 consists of 13 residues. Germline values: CDR1 SGHRS, CDR2 YFSETQ. The V end lost 3 bases, the J end lost 4 bases, and 11 bases lay between the germline ends. In nucleotides, the CDR3 is TGCGCCAGCAGCTCCGGACACTTATACGAGCAGTACTTC. Its protein product is CASSSGHLYEQYF.

DNA for the CDR3: TGTGCCAGCAGGGGTACTAGTACTCAAGAGACCCAGTACTTC. This translates into CASRGTSTQETQYF. The V gene is TRBV2, the J gene TRBJ2-5, with D possibly being TRBD2 (5 bases). Germline values: CDR1 SNHLY, CDR2 FYNNEI. The CDR3 extends over 14 amino acids. Between the trimmed V and J ends, which lost 6 bases and 2 bases, there was a span of 13 bases. The whole variable domain, filled in from reference TRBV2 and TRBJ2-5, reads EPEVTQTPSHQVTQMGQEVILRCVPISNHLYFYWYRQILGQKVEFLVSFYNNEISEKSEIFDDQFSVERPDGSNFTLKIRSTKLEDSAMYFCASRGTSTQETQYFGPGTRLLVL.

The CDR3 nucleotides are TGTGCCAGCAGCCAAGAATGGCGGAGACTAAACACCGGGGAGCTGTTTTTT. Translated, it gives CASSQEWRRLNTGELFF. The V call is TRBV4-2, the J call TRBJ2-2; D is possibly TRBD2 (5 bases). The CDR3 runs to 17 residues. Trimming pared 0 bases from V and 2 bases from J, leaving 13 bases between. Germline-derived CDR1 and CDR2 are LGHNA and YNFKEQ.